The 14 T cell receptor beta chains listed next were all sequenced from one sample in a study of blood T cell repertoires in COVID-19. The method was immunoSEQ multiplex PCR; TCRdb's version includes in-frame clones alone and lacks a portion of them. The table records 45,000 to 65,000 clones, 87% of them present only once. The material sequenced was peripheral blood. All receptors derive from a human donor with acute or convalescent COVID-19. The donor label of this sample is uncertain.

CDR3 amino acids: CASSLDVGQGGMEQFF. CDR3 coding DNA: TGTGCCAGCAGCTTAGATGTCGGACAGGGGGGAATGGAGCAGTTCTTC. The chain has TRBV11-2 and TRBJ2-1; the match to TRBD1 covers 10 bases. CDR3 length equals 16 residues. Germline values: CDR1 SGHAT, CDR2 FQNNGV. V shed 0 bases and J 10 bases; nucleotides not matched to a gene: 9.

The chain couples TRBV11-2 to TRBJ2-3, with 7 bases aligning to TRBD2. Germline CDR1 SGHAT, CDR2 FQNNGV. The CDR3 totals 15 residues. With V trimmed by 3 bases and J by 5 bases, 8 bases remained unmatched. The CDR3 loop is CASSFLAELGDTQYF. CDR3 DNA sequence: TGTGCCAGCAGCTTTCTAGCGGAGCTGGGAGATACGCAGTATTTT.

The chain carries TRBV7-9 and TRBJ2-2; 9 bases align to TRBD1. The V segment lost 4 bases and the J segment 4 bases; nucleotides outside the gene matches: 4. The CDR3 has 15 amino acids. Germline lookup yields CDR1 SEHNR and CDR2 FQNEAQ (reference sequence). CDR3 sequence reads: CASSSDRGLTGELFF. CDR3 in DNA: TGTGCCAGCAGCTCGGACAGGGGCCTCACCGGGGAGCTGTTTTTT. The entire variable domain, with the rest obtained from reference TRBV7-9 and TRBJ2-2, is as follows: DTGVSQNPRHKITKRGQNVTFRCDPISEHNRLYWYRQTLGQGPEFLTYFQNEAQLEKSRLLSDRFSAERPKGSFSTLEIQRTEQGDSAMYLCASSSDRGLTGELFFGEGSRLTVL.

The V call is TRBV18, the J call TRBJ2-3; D uncertain. The V and J ends lost 0 bases and 6 bases respectively, with 7 bases between them. Germline loops: CDR1 KGHSH, CDR2 LQKENI. CDR3 size: 13 residues. CDR3 protein: CASSPPSLDTQYF. The CDR3 DNA is TGTGCCAGCTCACCACCTTCCTTGGATACGCAGTATTTT.

The rearrangement links TRBV11-2 to TRBJ1-5; TRBD1 might be the D (5 bases). This CDR3 contains 14 residues. The germline gives CDR1 SGHAT, CDR2 FQNNGV. Deletions cut 3 bases from V and 3 bases from J, with 9 bases between. This CDR3 reads CASSFDSSNQPQHF. The CDR3 coding sequence is TGTGCCAGCAGCTTCGACAGTTCCAATCAGCCCCAGCATTTT.

This clone was found once. V usage is TRBV18 and J usage is TRBJ1-6; 11 nucleotides align to TRBD1. The germline CDR1 and CDR2 sequences are KGHSH and LQKENI. This CDR3 spans 16 amino acids. The J segment lost 6 bases and the V segment lost 3 bases, leaving 4 bases of the junction unmatched. CDR3 sequence reads: CASSPGQGASNSPLHF. In nucleotides, the CDR3 is TGTGCCAGCTCACCCGGACAGGGGGCTTCTAATTCACCCCTCCACTTT.

Note on this clone: No DNA is shown, since the ends of the CDR3 on it are uncertain; the CDR3 is the one TCRdb lists. The chain has TRBV28 and TRBJ2-7; the DNA was not used to check the table's D call, TRBD1. Germline V gives CDR1 MDHEN, CDR2 SYDVKM. 14 amino acids form the CDR3, both terminal residues included. The CDR3: CASVLRARVNEQYF.

The CDR3 is CSAGDRLRNTGELFF. The CDR3 nucleotides read TGCAGCGCTGGAGACAGACTACGGAACACCGGGGAGCTGTTTTTT. This sequence joins TRBV29-1 and TRBJ2-2; D may be TRBD1 or TRBD2 (5 bases each). V dropped 7 bases and J dropped 1 base, with 16 bases sitting between them. The CDR3 has 15 residues. Germline CDR1 is SQVTM and CDR2 is ANQGSEA.

The chain has TRBV5-6 and TRBJ1-6, with unresolved D. The CDR3 has 12 residues. Germline V gene lookup returns CDR1 SGHDT and CDR2 YYEEEE. Trimming took off 0 bases at V and 10 bases at J, with 5 bases between the two ends. CDR3 amino acids: CASSLVESPLHF. In nucleotides, the CDR3 is TGTGCCAGCAGCTTGGTAGAGTCACCCCTCCACTTT.

The genes are TRBV5-4 and TRBJ2-7; TRBD2 matches 13 bases. CDR3 length equals 13 residues. V dropped 7 bases and J dropped 6; count of bases not matched to a gene: 4. Germline CDR1 reads SGHNT; CDR2 reads YYREEE (reference sequence). The CDR3 loop reads CASPTSGRFEQYF. DNA of the CDR3: TGTGCCAGCCCGACTAGCGGGAGGTTCGAGCAGTACTTC. Full variable domain (remainder filled in from reference TRBV5-4 and TRBJ2-7): ETGVTQSPTHLIKTRGQQVTLRCSSQSGHNTVSWYQQALGQGPQFIFQYYREEENGRGNFPPRFSGLQFPNYSSELNVNALELDDSALYLCASPTSGRFEQYFGPGTRLTVT.

The V call is TRBV2, the J call TRBJ2-7, with TRBD1 matching over 8 bases. CDR1 is SNHLY and CDR2 is FYNNEI in the germline V gene. V dropped 3 bases and J dropped 3; count of bases not matched to a gene: 7. This CDR3 comprises 15 residues. CDR3 residues: CASSEGQVKDYEQYF. CDR3 DNA sequence: TGTGCCAGCAGTGAGGGACAGGTAAAGGACTACGAGCAGTACTTC.

This clone has only a few counts. The chain employs TRBV30 and TRBJ2-7, with 11 bases lining up with TRBD1. V was clipped by 4 bases and J by 4 bases; unmatched bases: 6. This CDR3 contains 14 residues. Germline CDR1 reads GTSNPN; CDR2 reads SVGIG (reference sequence). CDR3 nucleotides: TGTGCCTGGAACAGGGACAGGGGGGGATACGAGCAGTACGTC. Encoded protein: CAWNRDRGGYEQYV.

The rearrangement uses TRBV24-1 and TRBJ1-2; 10 positions match TRBD1. CDR1 and CDR2 (germline): KGHDR, SFDVKD. The V segment lost 3 bases and the J segment 6 bases; nucleotides outside the gene matches: 9. The length of the CDR3 is 16 residues. CDR3 DNA sequence: TGTGCCACCAGTGATGCTCCGGGACAGGGGAGCGATGGCTACACCTTC. Its protein is CATSDAPGQGSDGYTF.

The J gene is TRBJ1-2, the V gene TRBV19; D is perhaps TRBD1 (5 bases). The CDR3 has 15 residues. Trimming removed 0 bases at V and 8 bases at J, with 16 bases between. The germline V gene has CDR1 LNHDA and CDR2 SQIVND (reference sequence). CDR3 sequence (DNA): TGTGCCAGTAGTATAGATGGTACAGGAAGATGGGGCTACACCTTC. Translated, it gives CASSIDGTGRWGYTF.